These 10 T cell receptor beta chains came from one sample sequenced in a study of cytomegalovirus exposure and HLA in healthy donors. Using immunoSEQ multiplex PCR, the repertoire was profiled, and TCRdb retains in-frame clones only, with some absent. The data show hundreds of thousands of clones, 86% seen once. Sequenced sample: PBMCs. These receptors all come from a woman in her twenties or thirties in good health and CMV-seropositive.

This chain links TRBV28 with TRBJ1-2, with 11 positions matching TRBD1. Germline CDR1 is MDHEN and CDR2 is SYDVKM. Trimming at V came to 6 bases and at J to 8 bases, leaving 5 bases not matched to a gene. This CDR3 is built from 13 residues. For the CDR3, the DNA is TGTGCCAGCAGGAGGACAGGGGGCAGCGGCTACACCTTC. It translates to CASRRTGGSGYTF.

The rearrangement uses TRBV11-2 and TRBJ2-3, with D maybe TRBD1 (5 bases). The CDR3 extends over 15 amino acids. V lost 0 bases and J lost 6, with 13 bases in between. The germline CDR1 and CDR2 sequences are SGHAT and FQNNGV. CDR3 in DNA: TGTGCCAGCAGCTTAGATGGGAACAGGTGGGATACGCAGTATTTT. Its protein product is CASSLDGNRWDTQYF.

The CDR3 bases are TGTGCCAGCAGAACAGGGTTCTCCTCTAACTATGGCTACACCTTC. Encoded protein: CASRTGFSSNYGYTF. This sequence joins TRBV11-2 and TRBJ1-2, with D possibly being TRBD1 (6 bases). V was pared by 6 bases and J by 0 bases, with 14 bases between. This CDR3 spans 15 amino acids. Germline-derived CDR1 and CDR2 are SGHAT and FQNNGV.

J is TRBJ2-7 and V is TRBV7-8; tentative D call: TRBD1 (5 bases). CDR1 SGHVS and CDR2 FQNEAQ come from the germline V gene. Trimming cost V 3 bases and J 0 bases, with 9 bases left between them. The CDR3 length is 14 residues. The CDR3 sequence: CASSFGRASYEQYF. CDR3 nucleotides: TGTGCCAGCAGCTTCGGCAGGGCCTCCTACGAGCAGTACTTC.

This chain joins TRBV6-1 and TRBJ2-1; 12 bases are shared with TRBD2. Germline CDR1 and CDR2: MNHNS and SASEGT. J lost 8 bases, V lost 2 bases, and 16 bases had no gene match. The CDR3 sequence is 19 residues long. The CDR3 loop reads CASSELIDASGRVGDEQFF. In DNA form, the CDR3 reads TGTGCCAGCAGTGAATTGATAGATGCTAGCGGGAGGGTCGGGGATGAGCAGTTCTTC.

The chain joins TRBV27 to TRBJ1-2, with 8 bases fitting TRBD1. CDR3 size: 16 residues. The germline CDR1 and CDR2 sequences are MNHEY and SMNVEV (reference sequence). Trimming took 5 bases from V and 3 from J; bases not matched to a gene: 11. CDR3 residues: CASSLSRGQDHYGYTF. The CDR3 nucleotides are TGTGCCAGCAGTCTCTCCCGGGGACAGGATCACTATGGCTACACCTTC.

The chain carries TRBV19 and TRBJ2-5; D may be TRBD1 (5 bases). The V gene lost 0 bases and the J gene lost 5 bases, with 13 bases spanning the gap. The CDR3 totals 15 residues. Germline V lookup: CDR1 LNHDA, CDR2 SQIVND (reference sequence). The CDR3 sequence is CASSIDIGSGETQYF. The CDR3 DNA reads TGTGCCAGTAGTATAGATATAGGTTCAGGGGAGACCCAGTACTTC.

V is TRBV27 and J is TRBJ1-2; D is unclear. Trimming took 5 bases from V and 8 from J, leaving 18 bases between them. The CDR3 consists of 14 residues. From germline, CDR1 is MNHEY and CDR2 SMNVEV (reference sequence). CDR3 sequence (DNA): TGTGCCAGCAGTCGAAGATCCGGGATAGGGGGCTACACCTTC. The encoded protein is CASSRRSGIGGYTF.

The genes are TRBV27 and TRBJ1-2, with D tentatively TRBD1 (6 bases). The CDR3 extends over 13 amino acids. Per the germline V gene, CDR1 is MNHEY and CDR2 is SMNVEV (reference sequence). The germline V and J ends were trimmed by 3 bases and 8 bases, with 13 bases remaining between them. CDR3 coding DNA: TGTGCCAGCAGTTTTTCCAGGGGTGGAGGCTACACCTTC. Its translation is CASSFSRGGGYTF.

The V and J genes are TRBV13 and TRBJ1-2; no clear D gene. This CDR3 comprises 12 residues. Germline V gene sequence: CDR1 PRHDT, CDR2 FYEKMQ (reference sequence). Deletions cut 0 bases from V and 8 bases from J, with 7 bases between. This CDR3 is CASSLGAGGYTF. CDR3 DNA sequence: TGTGCCAGCAGCTTAGGAGCAGGCGGCTACACCTTC.